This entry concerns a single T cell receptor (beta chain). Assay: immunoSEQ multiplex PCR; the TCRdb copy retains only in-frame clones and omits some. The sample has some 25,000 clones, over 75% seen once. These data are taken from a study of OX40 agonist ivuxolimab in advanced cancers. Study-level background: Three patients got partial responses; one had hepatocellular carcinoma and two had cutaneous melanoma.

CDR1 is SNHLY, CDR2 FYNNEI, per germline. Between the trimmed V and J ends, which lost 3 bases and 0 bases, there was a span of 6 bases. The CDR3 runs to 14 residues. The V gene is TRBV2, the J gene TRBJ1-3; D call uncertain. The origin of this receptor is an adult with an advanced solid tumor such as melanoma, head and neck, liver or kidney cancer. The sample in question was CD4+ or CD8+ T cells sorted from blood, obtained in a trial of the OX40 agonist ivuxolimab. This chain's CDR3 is CASSDGYSGNTIYF. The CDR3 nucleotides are TGTGCCAGCAGTGACGGCTACTCTGGAAACACCATATATTTT.